The sequence of this T cell receptor beta chain was determined in a study of identical twins. Overall study results and limits: Reduced insertions were recorded for abundant cord blood beta clonotypes, with no such pattern in memory repertoires.

The CDR3 has 16 amino acids. The trim removed 6 bases at V and 3 bases at J, leaving 10 bases unmatched. This clonotype was found many times. Its specificity is not known. A universal primer site was added by template switching, and unique molecular identifiers were carried by the cDNA. One entry per CDR3 protein, called by TCRdb with MiXCR from the 5' RACE reads. Among 280,000 or so distinct CDR3 sequences listed, under 9% were seen once. The data were also submitted as part of a second study, on yellow fever vaccine responses in identical twins. That publication notes: Twin vaccine T cell responses reportedly seemed partly convergent, partly personalized.

The receptor was derived from a woman between 18 and 29 years old in good health. The sequencing input was memory (CD45RO+) T cells sorted from blood. V gene TRBV12-3 or TRBV12-4 combines with J gene TRBJ2-5, with 10 bases lining up with TRBD2. In DNA form, the CDR3 reads TGTGCCAGCAGGAGCAACGGACTAGCGGAAAAAGAGACCCAGTACTTC. Translation: CASRSNGLAEKETQYF.